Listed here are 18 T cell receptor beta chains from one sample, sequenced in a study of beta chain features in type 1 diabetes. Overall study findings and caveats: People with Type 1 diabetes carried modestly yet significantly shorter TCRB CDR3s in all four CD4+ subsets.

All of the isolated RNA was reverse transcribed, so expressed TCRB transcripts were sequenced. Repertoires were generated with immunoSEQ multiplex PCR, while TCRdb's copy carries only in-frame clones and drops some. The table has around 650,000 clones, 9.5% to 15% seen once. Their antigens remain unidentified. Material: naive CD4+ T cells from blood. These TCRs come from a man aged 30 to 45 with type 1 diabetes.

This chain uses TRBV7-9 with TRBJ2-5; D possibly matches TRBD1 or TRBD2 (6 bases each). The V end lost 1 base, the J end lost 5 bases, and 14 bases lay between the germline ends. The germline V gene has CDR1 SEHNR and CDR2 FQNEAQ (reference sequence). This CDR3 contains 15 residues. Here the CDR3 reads CASSLVPGGFETQYF. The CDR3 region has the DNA TGTGCCAGCAGCTTAGTCCCCGGGGGCTTCGAGACCCAGTACTTC. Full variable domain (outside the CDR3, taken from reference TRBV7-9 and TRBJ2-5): DTGVSQNPRHKITKRGQNVTFRCDPISEHNRLYWYRQTLGQGPEFLTYFQNEAQLEKSRLLSDRFSAERPKGSFSTLEIQRTEQGDSAMYLCASSLVPGGFETQYFGPGTRLLVL.

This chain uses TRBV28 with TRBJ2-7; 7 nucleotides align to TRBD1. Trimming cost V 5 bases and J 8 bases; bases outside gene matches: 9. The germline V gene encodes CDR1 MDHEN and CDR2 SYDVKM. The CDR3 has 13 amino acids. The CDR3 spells CASSPPDRAKQYF. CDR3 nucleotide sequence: TGTGCCAGCAGTCCTCCCGACAGGGCAAAGCAGTACTTC.

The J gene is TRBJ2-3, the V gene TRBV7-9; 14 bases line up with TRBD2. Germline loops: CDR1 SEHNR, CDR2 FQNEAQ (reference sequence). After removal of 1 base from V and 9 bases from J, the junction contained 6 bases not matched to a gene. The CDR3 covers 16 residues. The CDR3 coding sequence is TGTGCCAGCAGCTTAGGGGGACTAGCGGGAGCCACCACGCAGTATTTT. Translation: CASSLGGLAGATTQYF. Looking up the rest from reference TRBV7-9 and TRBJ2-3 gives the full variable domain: DTGVSQNPRHKITKRGQNVTFRCDPISEHNRLYWYRQTLGQGPEFLTYFQNEAQLEKSRLLSDRFSAERPKGSFSTLEIQRTEQGDSAMYLCASSLGGLAGATTQYFGPGTRLTVL.

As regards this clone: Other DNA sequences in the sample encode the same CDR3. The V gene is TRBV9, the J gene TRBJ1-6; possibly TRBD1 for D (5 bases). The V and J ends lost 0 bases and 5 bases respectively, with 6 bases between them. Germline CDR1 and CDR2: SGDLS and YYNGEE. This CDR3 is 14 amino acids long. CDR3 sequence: CASSVEGNNSPLHF. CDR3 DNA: TGTGCCAGCAGCGTAGAGGGGAATAATTCACCCCTCCACTTT.

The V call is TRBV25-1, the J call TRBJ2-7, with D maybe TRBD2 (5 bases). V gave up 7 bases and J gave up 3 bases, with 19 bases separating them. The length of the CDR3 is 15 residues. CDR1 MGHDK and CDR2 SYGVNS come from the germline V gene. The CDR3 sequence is CASTRGSSIGYEQYF. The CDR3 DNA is TGTGCCAGCACCCGAGGGTCTAGCATAGGCTACGAGCAGTACTTC.

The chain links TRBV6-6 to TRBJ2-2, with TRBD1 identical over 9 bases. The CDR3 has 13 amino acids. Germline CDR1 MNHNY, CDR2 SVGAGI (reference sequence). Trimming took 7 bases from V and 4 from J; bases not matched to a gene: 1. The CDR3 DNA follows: TGTGCCAGCACGGGACAGGGCACCGGGGAGCTGTTTTTT. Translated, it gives CASTGQGTGELFF.

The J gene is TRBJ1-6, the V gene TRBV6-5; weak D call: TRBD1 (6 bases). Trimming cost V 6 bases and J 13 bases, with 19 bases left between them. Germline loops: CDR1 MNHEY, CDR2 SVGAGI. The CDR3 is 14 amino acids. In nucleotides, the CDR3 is TGTGCCAGCAGGTCCGAGACAGGAGTTGTGCCCCTCCACTTT. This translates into CASRSETGVVPLHF.

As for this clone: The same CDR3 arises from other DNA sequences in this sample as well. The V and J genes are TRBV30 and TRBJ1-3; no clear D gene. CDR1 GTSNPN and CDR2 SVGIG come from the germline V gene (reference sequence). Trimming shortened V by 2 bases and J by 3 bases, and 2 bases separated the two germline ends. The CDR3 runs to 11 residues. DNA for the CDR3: TGTGCCTGGAGTCTTGGAAACACCATATATTTT. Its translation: CAWSLGNTIYF.

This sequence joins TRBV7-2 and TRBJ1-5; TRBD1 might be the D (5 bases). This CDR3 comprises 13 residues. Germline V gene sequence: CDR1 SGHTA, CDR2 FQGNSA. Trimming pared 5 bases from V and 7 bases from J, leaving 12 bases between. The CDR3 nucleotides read TGTGCCAGCAGCCCATCCAGGGAGCAGCCCCAGCATTTT. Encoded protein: CASSPSREQPQHF.

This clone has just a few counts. CDR3 loop: CASSRHSDSEAFF. CDR3 sequence (DNA): TGTGCCAGCAGCCGTCATTCGGACAGTGAAGCTTTCTTT. This chain connects TRBV7-2 to TRBJ1-1; the D gene is possibly TRBD1 (6 bases). Per germline, CDR1 SGHTA and CDR2 FQGNSA. This CDR3 is built from 13 residues. The V end lost 5 bases, the J end lost 7 bases, and 14 bases lay between the germline ends.

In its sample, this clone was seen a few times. CDR3 protein: CAWSGISGRGTSGANVLTF. In DNA form, the CDR3 reads TGTGCCTGGAGTGGGATTTCGGGCAGGGGGACATCTGGGGCCAACGTCCTGACTTTC. This sequence joins TRBV30 and TRBJ2-6; TRBD1 agrees at 7 bases. V shed 1 base, J shed 1 base, and the junction held 13 bases outside the gene matches. CDR3 length: 19 amino acids. The germline CDR1 and CDR2 sequences are GTSNPN and SVGIG (reference sequence). The entire variable domain, with the rest obtained from reference TRBV30 and TRBJ2-6, is as follows: SQTIHQWPATLVQPVGSPLSLECTVEGTSNPNLYWYRQAAGRGLQLLFYSVGIGQISSEVPQNLSASRPQDRQFILSSKKLLLSDSGFYLCAWSGISGRGTSGANVLTFGAGSRLTVL.

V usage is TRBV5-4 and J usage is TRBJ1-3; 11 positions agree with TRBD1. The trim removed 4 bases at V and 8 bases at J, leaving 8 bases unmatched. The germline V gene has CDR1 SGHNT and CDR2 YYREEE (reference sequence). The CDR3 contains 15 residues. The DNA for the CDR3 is TGTGCCAGCAGCCCACGGACAGGGGGCTTTGACACCATATATTTT. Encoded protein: CASSPRTGGFDTIYF. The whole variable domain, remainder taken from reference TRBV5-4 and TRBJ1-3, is ETGVTQSPTHLIKTRGQQVTLRCSSQSGHNTVSWYQQALGQGPQFIFQYYREEENGRGNFPPRFSGLQFPNYSSELNVNALELDDSALYLCASSPRTGGFDTIYFGEGSWLTVV.

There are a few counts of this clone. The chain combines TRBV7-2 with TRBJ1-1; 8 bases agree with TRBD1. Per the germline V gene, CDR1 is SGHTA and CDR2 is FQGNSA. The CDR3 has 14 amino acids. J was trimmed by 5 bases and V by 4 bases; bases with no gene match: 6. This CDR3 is CASSWGTGGTEAFF. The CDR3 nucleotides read TGTGCCAGCAGCTGGGGGACAGGAGGGACTGAAGCTTTCTTT.

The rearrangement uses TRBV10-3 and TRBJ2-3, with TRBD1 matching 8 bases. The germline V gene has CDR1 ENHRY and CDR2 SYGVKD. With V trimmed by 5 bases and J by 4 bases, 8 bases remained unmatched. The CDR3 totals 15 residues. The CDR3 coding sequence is TGTGCCATCAGTCGACAGGGGCGCTCCCCAGATACGCAGTATTTT. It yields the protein CAISRQGRSPDTQYF.

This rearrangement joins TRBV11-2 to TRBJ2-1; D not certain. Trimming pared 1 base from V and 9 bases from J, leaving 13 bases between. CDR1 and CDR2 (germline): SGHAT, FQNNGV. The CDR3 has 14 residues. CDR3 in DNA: TGTGCCAGCAGCTTAGTACCAGCCCGAAGTGAGCAGTTCTTC. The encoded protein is CASSLVPARSEQFF.

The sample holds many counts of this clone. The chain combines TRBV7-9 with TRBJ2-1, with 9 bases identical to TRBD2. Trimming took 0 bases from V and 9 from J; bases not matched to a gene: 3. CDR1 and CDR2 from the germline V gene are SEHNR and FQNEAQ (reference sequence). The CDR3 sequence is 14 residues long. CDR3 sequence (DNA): TGTGCCAGCAGCTTAGCCGGGACTAGCACTGAGCAGTTCTTC. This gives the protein CASSLAGTSTEQFF. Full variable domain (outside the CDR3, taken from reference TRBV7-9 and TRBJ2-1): DTGVSQNPRHKITKRGQNVTFRCDPISEHNRLYWYRQTLGQGPEFLTYFQNEAQLEKSRLLSDRFSAERPKGSFSTLEIQRTEQGDSAMYLCASSLAGTSTEQFFGPGTRLTVL.

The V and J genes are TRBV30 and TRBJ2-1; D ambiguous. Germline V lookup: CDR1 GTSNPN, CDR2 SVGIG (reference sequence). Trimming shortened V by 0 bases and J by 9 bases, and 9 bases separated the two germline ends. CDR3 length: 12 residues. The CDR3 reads CAWSVQMAEQFF. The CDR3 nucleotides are TGTGCCTGGAGTGTACAAATGGCTGAGCAGTTCTTC.

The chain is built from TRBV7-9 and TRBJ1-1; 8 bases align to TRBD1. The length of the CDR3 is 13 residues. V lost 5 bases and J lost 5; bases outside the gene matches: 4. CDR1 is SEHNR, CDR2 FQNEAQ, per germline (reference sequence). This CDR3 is CASSQQGDTEAFF. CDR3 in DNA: TGTGCCAGCAGCCAACAGGGGGATACTGAAGCTTTCTTT.